In this sample, the clone carrying this T cell receptor (beta chain) turned up a few times. Germline V CDR1 and CDR2: SGHVS, FNYEAQ. This CDR3 spans 14 amino acids. V lost 1 base, J lost 1 base, and 7 bases lay in between. From the RACE reads, TCRdb called clonotypes with MiXCR, one entry per CDR3 protein. Of roughly 42,000 distinct CDR3 sequences in the sample, approximately 9.5% were seen once. This sample was taken from a study of human T cells and chemical hapten exposure. Study-wide context: Patch tests applied 0.01% DPC to the upper back, read at 6 days.

The time point here: patch test 2, 6 weeks after DPC sensitization. Regarding treatment: therapeutic diphenylcyclopropenone sensitization with weekly scalp DPC. Total RNA was extracted from unfractionated whole blood. The sample was whole blood, taken in connection with sensitization to the hapten diphenylcyclopropenone (DPC). The V call is TRBV7-6, the J call TRBJ1-2, with D hard to call. This receptor was obtained from a woman aged 25 to 45 with alopecia areata. Some clones in this sample may be carry-over from other donors' samples. CDR3 DNA: TGTGCCAGCAGCTTAGTTTGGGATAACTATGGCTACACCTTC. Translating it yields CASSLVWDNYGYTF.